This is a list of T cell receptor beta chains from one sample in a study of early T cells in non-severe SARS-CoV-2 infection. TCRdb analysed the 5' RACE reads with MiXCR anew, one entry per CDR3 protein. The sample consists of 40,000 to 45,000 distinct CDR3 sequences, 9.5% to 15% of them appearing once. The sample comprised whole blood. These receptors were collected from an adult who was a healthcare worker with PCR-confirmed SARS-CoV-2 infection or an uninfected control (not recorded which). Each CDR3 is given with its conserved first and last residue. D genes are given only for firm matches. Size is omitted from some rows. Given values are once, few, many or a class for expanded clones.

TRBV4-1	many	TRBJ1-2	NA	TGCGCCAGCAGCCAAACCCTTTTGAAGGCTGGCTACACCTTC	CASSQTLLKAGYTF
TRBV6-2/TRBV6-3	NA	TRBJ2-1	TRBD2	TGTGCCAGCAGTTACTGGCTAGCGGGGGGATTATACAATGAGCAGTTCTTC	CASSYWLAGGLYNEQFF
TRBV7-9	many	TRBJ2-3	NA	TGTGCCAGCAGCTTCGGGGGTACGCAGTATTTT	CASSFGGTQYF
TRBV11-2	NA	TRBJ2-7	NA	TGTGCCAGCAGCCGGAGGCCTTCTAGGGAGGTGGTAGAGCAGTACTTC	CASSRRPSREVVEQYF
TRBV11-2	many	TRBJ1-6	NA	TGTGCCAGCAGCTCTTATTCACCCCTCCACTTT	CASSSYSPLHF
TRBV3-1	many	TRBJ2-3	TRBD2	TGTGCCAGCAGCTGGGGACTAGCGGGAGGAAAAGATACGCAGTATTTT	CASSWGLAGGKDTQYF
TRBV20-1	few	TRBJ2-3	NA	TGCAGTGCTTACCGGGATGATACGCAGTATTTT	CSAYRDDTQYF
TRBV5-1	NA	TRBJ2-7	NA	TGCGCCAGCAGCTTGGAACTCCGACAGTACGAGCAGTACTTC	CASSLELRQYEQYF
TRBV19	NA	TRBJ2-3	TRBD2	TGTGCCAGTATGTCAATAGCGGGCCTTAGCACAGATACGCAGTATTTT	CASMSIAGLSTDTQYF
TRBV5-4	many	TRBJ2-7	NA	TGTGCCAGCAGCTCCCGGGCCACCTACGAGCAGTACTTC	CASSSRATYEQYF
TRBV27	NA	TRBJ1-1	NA	TGTGCCAGCAGTTCCCCTACGCAACAGGGATGGGTTTTCTTT	CASSSPTQQGWVFF
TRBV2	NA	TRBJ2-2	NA	TGTGCCAGCCGTAGGATTGGCACCGGGGAGCTGTTTTTT	CASRRIGTGELFF
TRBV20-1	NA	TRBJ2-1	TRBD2	TGCAGTGCTAGACCCACAGGACTAGCGGCCTTCTACAATGAGCAGTTCTTC	CSARPTGLAAFYNEQFF
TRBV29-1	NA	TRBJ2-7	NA	TGCAGCGTCGCGGGGTACAACGACGAGCAGTACTTC	CSVAGYNDEQYF
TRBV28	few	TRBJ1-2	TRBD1	TGTGCCAGCAGTTTGGTAGGAGGGGGCGCGGTTAAGGGCTACACCTTC	CASSLVGGGAVKGYTF
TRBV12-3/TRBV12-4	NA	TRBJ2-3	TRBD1	TGTGCCAGCAGTTTCCGGACAGGCGCCAGGGAGAAGACAGATACGCAGTATTTT	CASSFRTGAREKTDTQYF
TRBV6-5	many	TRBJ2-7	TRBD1	TGTGCCAGCAGCACAACAGGGGCCTACGAGCAGTACTTC	CASSTTGAYEQYF
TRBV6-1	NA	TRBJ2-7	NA	TGTGCCAGCAGTGAGGCGGGGCCCTACGAGCAGTACTTC	CASSEAGPYEQYF
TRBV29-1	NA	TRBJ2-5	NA	TGCAGCGTCGGGCAGCAGGAGACCCAGTACTTC	CSVGQQETQYF
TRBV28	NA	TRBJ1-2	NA	TGTGCCAGCAGTTTACACCTCCAAGGTGGCTACACCTTC	CASSLHLQGGYTF
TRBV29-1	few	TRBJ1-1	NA	TGCAGCGTTGGAGTCAGCATGAACACTGAAGCTTTCTTT	CSVGVSMNTEAFF
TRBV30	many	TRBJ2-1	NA	TGTGCCTGGAGTGTCCATCGGGAGCAGTTCTTC	CAWSVHREQFF
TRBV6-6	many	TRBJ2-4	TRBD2	TGTGCCAGCAGTTCCGGGACTAGCGGAAACAAAAACATTCAGTACTTC	CASSSGTSGNKNIQYF
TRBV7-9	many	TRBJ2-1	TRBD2	TGTGCCAGCAGCACGCGTAGCGGGGGGATTAATGAGCAGTTCTTC	CASSTRSGGINEQFF
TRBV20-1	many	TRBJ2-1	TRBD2	TGCAGTGTCTTAGCGGGGCACACGGATGAGCAGTTCTTC	CSVLAGHTDEQFF
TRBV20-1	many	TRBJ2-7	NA	TGCAGTGCTAGAAGGCAGGATCAGACCTACGAGCAGTACTTC	CSARRQDQTYEQYF
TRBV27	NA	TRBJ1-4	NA	TGTGCCAGCACCACCCGGGAGGGTTGGAAACTGTTTTTT	CASTTREGWKLFF